A single sample gave rise to the 24 T cell receptor beta chains below, sequenced in a study of T cell repertoires in cytomegalovirus infection (dated by TCRdb to between 2019 and 2020). Sequencing relied on an Illumina HiSeq 1500. TCRdb redid the processing of the public reads, applying fastp at Q25 and MiXCR, and retained in-frame beta chains. CDR3 protein sequences are deduplicated, and each keeps its most common genes and DNA. The table for this sample lists 450,000 to 650,000 distinct CDR3 sequences; around 27% of them were counted only once. About 13% of the sample comes from the top ten. Material for sequencing was PBMCs. These receptors all stem from a human donor in good health (CMV status not recorded). Some clones in this sample may be carry-over from other donors' samples.

The V call is TRBV20-1, the J call TRBJ1-2, with D uncertain. The CDR3 is made up of 13 amino acids. Germline V lookup: CDR1 DFQATT, CDR2 SNEGSKA (reference sequence). Between the trimmed V and J ends, which lost 6 bases and 4 bases, there was a span of 15 bases. CDR3 nucleotides: TGCAGTGCCCGGTACGGGGAGAGCTATGGCTACACCTTC. This translates into CSARYGESYGYTF.

This clonotype occurred many times. V is TRBV12-3 or TRBV12-4 and J is TRBJ1-6; D is undetermined. This CDR3 is 14 amino acids long. V was trimmed by 1 base and J by 6 bases, leaving 7 bases between them. CDR3 region: CASSLEQSNSPLHF. The CDR3 DNA reads as TGTGCCAGCAGTTTAGAGCAGTCTAATTCACCCCTCCACTTT.

V gene TRBV11-2 combines with J gene TRBJ2-1, with 9 bases identical to TRBD1. This CDR3 spans 17 amino acids. V dropped 5 bases and J dropped 6; count of bases not matched to a gene: 14. Germline V gives CDR1 SGHAT, CDR2 FQNNGV. This CDR3 reads CASSRRDREKGVNEQFF. CDR3 nucleotides: TGTGCCAGCAGCCGTCGGGACAGGGAGAAGGGGGTCAATGAGCAGTTCTTC.

This clonotype occurred a few times. The gene calls are TRBV6-8 and TRBJ2-7, with 8 nucleotides matching TRBD2. Per germline, CDR1 MNHGY and CDR2 SAAAGT. CDR3 length: 16 residues. The ends lost 5 bases at V and 7 bases at J; junction bases unmatched: 16. The CDR3 DNA reads TGTGCCAGCAGTCCCCGGGTAGCGGGGTCCCCGGGGGAGCAGTACGTC. Translated: CASSPRVAGSPGEQYV.

In this sample, this clonotype turned up a few times. The V gene is TRBV5-6, the J gene TRBJ2-1, with D tentatively TRBD1 (6 bases). V dropped 4 bases and J dropped 2 bases, with 13 bases sitting between them. The CDR3 has 15 amino acids. Looked up from germline, CDR1 is SGHDT and CDR2 is YYEEEE. Written as DNA, the CDR3 is TGTGCCAGCAGCCCAACGACAGGTCCCTACAATGAGCAGTTCTTC. It encodes CASSPTTGPYNEQFF.

CDR3: CASSPQGAGLAKNIQYF. CDR3 sequence (DNA): TGTGCCAGCAGTCCACAGGGGGCGGGATTAGCCAAAAACATTCAGTACTTC. The chain links TRBV12-3 or TRBV12-4 to TRBJ2-4; 9 nucleotides align to TRBD1. The CDR3 sequence is 17 residues long. V shed 5 bases and J 0 bases; nucleotides not matched to a gene: 8.

This clonotype has more than one count but fewer than ten. The chain couples TRBV7-2 to TRBJ2-7; D ambiguous. V was pared by 2 bases and J by 2 bases, with 7 bases between. The germline V gene has CDR1 SGHTA and CDR2 FQGNSA. This CDR3 contains 13 residues. CDR3 protein: CASSLYTTYEQYV. The CDR3 region has the DNA TGTGCCAGCAGCTTATACACGACCTACGAGCAGTACGTC.

The V gene is TRBV20-1, the J gene TRBJ2-1, with TRBD1 as a possible D gene (5 bases). Germline V gene data show CDR1 as DFQATT and CDR2 as SNEGSKA (reference sequence). The CDR3 loop spans 11 amino acids. With 5 bases removed from V and 7 bases from J, the gap between germline ends came to 9 bases. CDR3 sequence reads: CSAPRGNEQFF. CDR3 DNA: TGCAGTGCTCCTAGGGGTAATGAGCAGTTCTTC.

The V gene is TRBV6-2 or TRBV6-3, the J gene TRBJ2-7, with 10 bases aligning to TRBD1. The junction had 4 bases not matched to a gene; V was cut back by 8 bases and J by 3 bases. The CDR3 extends over 13 amino acids. Germline CDR1 and CDR2: MNHEY and SVGEGT. The CDR3 loop reads CASARTGGYEQYV. CDR3 DNA sequence: TGTGCCAGCGCAAGGACAGGGGGCTACGAGCAGTACGTC.

The chain joins TRBV24-1 to TRBJ2-3; D uncertain. The CDR3 spans 14 residues. V was cut by 4 bases and J by 1 base, with 8 bases left in between. Looked up from germline, CDR1 is KGHDR and CDR2 is SFDVKD. CDR3 in DNA: TGTGCCACCAGTGACCCTGGGCGCACAGATACGCAGTATTTT. Encoded protein: CATSDPGRTDTQYF.

This clonotype was seen only a few times. The chain couples TRBV6-8 to TRBJ1-1; 10 bases agree with TRBD1. V shed 8 bases, J shed 4 bases, and the junction held 7 bases outside the gene matches. The CDR3 contains 14 residues. Germline-derived CDR1 and CDR2 are MNHGY and SAAAGT. For the CDR3, the DNA is TGTGCCAGCGTCCGGGACAGGGGAGTCACTGAAGCTTTCTTT. Translating it yields CASVRDRGVTEAFF.

This chain joins TRBV12-3 or TRBV12-4 and TRBJ2-1; D is unresolved. The CDR3 totals 14 residues. Trimming took 0 bases from V and 12 from J, leaving 15 bases between them. CDR3 DNA: TGTGCCAGCAGTTTAGCAGGCACCGAGAGCGTGCAGTTCTTC. It encodes CASSLAGTESVQFF.

This chain links TRBV6-6 with TRBJ1-5; D is possibly TRBD1 (6 bases). Trimming left V 6 bases short and J 0 bases short, with 15 bases between. This CDR3 region has 16 residues. Germline CDR1 MNHNY, CDR2 SVGAGI (reference sequence). This chain's CDR3 is CASSLDSLNSNQPQHF. The CDR3 DNA reads TGTGCCAGCAGCCTGGACAGTCTGAATAGCAATCAGCCCCAGCATTTT.

This clonotype was picked up many times. The V call is TRBV7-2, the J call TRBJ2-3; tentatively, D is TRBD1 (6 bases). The CDR3 consists of 16 residues. With 5 bases removed from V and 3 bases from J, the gap between germline ends came to 18 bases. Germline assignment: CDR1 SGHTA and CDR2 FQGNSA. CDR3 coding DNA: TGTGCCAGCAGCCCTATACAGGGATTTGGAACAGATACGCAGTATTTT. Encoded protein: CASSPIQGFGTDTQYF.

This clonotype has ten or more counts. The V call is TRBV7-2, the J call TRBJ2-7, with D unresolved. The V end lost 2 bases, the J end lost 2 bases, and 7 bases lay between the germline ends. Germline values: CDR1 SGHTA, CDR2 FQGNSA. The CDR3 covers 13 residues. The CDR3 region is CASSLTATYEQYV. Here the CDR3 DNA reads TGTGCCAGCAGCTTAACTGCAACCTACGAGCAGTACGTC.

This clonotype was picked up many times. The rearrangement joins TRBV7-2 to TRBJ1-1; 9 positions agree with TRBD1. Germline V gene lookup returns CDR1 SGHTA and CDR2 FQGNSA. V trimming: 8 bases; J trimming: 5 bases; junction bases outside the gene matches: 9. There are 14 residues in the CDR3. CDR3 loop: CASLLRDRATEAFF. As DNA, the CDR3 is TGTGCCAGCTTACTCCGGGACAGGGCGACTGAAGCTTTCTTT. Using reference TRBV7-2 and TRBJ1-1 for the parts outside the CDR3, the full variable domain is GAGVSQSPSNKVTEKGKDVELRCDPISGHTALYWYRQSLGQGLEFLIYFQGNSAPDKSGLPSDRFSAERTGGSVSTLTIQRTQQEDSAVYLCASLLRDRATEAFFGQGTRLTVV.

This clonotype appeared many times. The rearrangement links TRBV7-2 to TRBJ2-2, with a weak D call TRBD2 (6 bases). V lost 0 bases to trimming and J lost 6 bases, with 11 bases between them. The CDR3 totals 15 residues. Germline V lookup: CDR1 SGHTA, CDR2 FQGNSA. Here the CDR3 reads CASSLASGVPGELFF. The DNA of the CDR3 is TGTGCCAGCAGCTTAGCCTCGGGAGTCCCCGGGGAGCTGTTTTTT.

This clonotype appeared a few times. The chain joins TRBV19 to TRBJ2-1, with TRBD2 matching 10 bases. Trimming cost V 5 bases and J 12 bases; bases outside gene matches: 13. The CDR3 contains 15 residues. From germline, CDR1 is LNHDA and CDR2 SQIVND (reference sequence). CDR3 region: CASSPYRQEREGQFF. CDR3 sequence (DNA): TGTGCCAGTAGTCCATACCGACAAGAGCGGGAGGGGCAGTTCTTC.

This sequence joins TRBV5-4 and TRBJ1-1; D is perhaps TRBD1 (6 bases). The V gene lost 0 bases and the J gene lost 1 base, with 19 bases spanning the gap. CDR3 length: 18 amino acids. Germline V lookup: CDR1 SGHNT, CDR2 YYREEE (reference sequence). CDR3: CASSLVRVDRYWNTEAFF. The CDR3 region has the DNA TGTGCCAGCAGCTTGGTGCGAGTCGACAGGTATTGGAACACTGAAGCTTTCTTT.

This clonotype was found a few times. The V gene is TRBV7-8, the J gene TRBJ1-5; 8 bases match TRBD1. V lost 1 base, J lost 2 bases, and 7 bases stayed unmatched. The germline CDR1 and CDR2 sequences are SGHVS and FQNEAQ. The CDR3 is made up of 17 amino acids. The CDR3 reads CASSLGTGLGGNQPQHF. DNA of the CDR3: TGTGCCAGCAGCTTAGGGACAGGGTTAGGGGGCAATCAGCCCCAGCATTTT.

V is TRBV19 and J is TRBJ2-4; D call uncertain. The CDR3 runs 14 residues. From germline, CDR1 is LNHDA and CDR2 SQIVND (reference sequence). Deletions cut 3 bases from V and 0 bases from J, with 6 bases between. This CDR3 reads CASSIAPAKNIQYF. The CDR3 DNA follows: TGTGCCAGTAGTATTGCGCCAGCCAAAAACATTCAGTACTTC. Looking up the rest from reference TRBV19 and TRBJ2-4 gives the full variable domain: DGGITQSPKYLFRKEGQNVTLSCEQNLNHDAMYWYRQDPGQGLRLIYYSQIVNDFQKGDIAEGYSVSREKKESFPLTVTSAQKNPTAFYLCASSIAPAKNIQYFGAGTRLSVL.

The J gene is TRBJ1-2, the V gene TRBV4-1, with 8 bases lining up with TRBD1. Germline V gene lookup returns CDR1 MGHRA and CDR2 YSYEKL. The CDR3 length is 15 residues. V dropped 1 base and J dropped 8; count of bases not matched to a gene: 9. The CDR3 nucleotides read TGCGCCAGCAGCCAAGGGGACAGGCCACCGGGGGGCTACACCTTC. Its translation: CASSQGDRPPGGYTF.

This clonotype was seen only a few times. The rearrangement uses TRBV6-2 or TRBV6-3 and TRBJ2-1; 9 nucleotides align to TRBD2. The CDR3 loop spans 15 amino acids. The germline gives CDR1 MNHEY, CDR2 SVGEGT. V lost 6 bases to trimming and J lost 0 bases; unmatched junction nucleotides: 3. CDR3 region: CASSNSGSSYNEQFF. The CDR3, as DNA: TGTGCCAGCAGCAATAGCGGGAGCTCCTACAATGAGCAGTTCTTC.

This chain uses TRBV28 with TRBJ2-6; TRBD1 agrees at 7 bases. V dropped 4 bases and J dropped 4; count of bases not matched to a gene: 7. The germline gives CDR1 MDHEN, CDR2 SYDVKM. The CDR3 contains 16 residues. This chain's CDR3 is CASSSPQGTGANVLTF. Here the CDR3 DNA reads TGTGCCAGCAGTTCCCCACAGGGGACCGGGGCCAACGTCCTGACTTTC.